This T cell receptor beta chain originates from a study of T cell repertoires in cytomegalovirus infection. Study results and caveats: HLA-C-restricted CMV-specific TCR beta clonotypes prevailed in the ex vivo response.

The CDR3 is 16 amino acids. J gave up 5 bases and V 4 bases, and 10 bases lay outside the gene matches. Germline V gene data show CDR1 as MDHEN and CDR2 as SYDVKM. TCRdb itself ran the reads through MiXCR, one entry per CDR3 protein. The sample records approximately 990,000 distinct CDR3 sequences, less than 35% being singletons. With respect to this clonotype: The antigen is not known.

This TCR was recovered from a human donor in good health (CMV status not recorded). Some clones in this sample may be carry-over from other donors' samples. The source was cultured CD8+ T cells from PBMCs, collected from culture after CMV antigen stimulation. The V and J genes are TRBV28 and TRBJ2-2; TRBD1 agrees at 7 bases. Here the CDR3 reads CASSSLWDSFTGELFF. The CDR3 nucleotides are TGTGCCAGCAGTTCCCTGTGGGACAGCTTTACCGGGGAGCTGTTTTTT.